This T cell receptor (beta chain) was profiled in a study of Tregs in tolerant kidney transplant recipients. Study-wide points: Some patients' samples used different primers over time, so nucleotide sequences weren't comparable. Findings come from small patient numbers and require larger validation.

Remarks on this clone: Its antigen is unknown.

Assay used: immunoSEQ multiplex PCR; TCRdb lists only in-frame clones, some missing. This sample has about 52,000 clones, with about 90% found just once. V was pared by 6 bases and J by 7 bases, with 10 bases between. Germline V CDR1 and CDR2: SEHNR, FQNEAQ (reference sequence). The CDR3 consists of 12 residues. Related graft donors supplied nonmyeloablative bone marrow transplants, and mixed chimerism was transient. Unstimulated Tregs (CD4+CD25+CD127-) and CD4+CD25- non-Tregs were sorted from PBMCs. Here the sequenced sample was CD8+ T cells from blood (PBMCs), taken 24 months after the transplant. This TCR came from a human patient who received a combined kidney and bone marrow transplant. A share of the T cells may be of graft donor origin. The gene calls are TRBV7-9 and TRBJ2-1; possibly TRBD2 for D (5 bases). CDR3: CASRDLGNEQFF. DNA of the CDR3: TGTGCCAGCAGGGACTTGGGGAATGAGCAGTTCTTC.